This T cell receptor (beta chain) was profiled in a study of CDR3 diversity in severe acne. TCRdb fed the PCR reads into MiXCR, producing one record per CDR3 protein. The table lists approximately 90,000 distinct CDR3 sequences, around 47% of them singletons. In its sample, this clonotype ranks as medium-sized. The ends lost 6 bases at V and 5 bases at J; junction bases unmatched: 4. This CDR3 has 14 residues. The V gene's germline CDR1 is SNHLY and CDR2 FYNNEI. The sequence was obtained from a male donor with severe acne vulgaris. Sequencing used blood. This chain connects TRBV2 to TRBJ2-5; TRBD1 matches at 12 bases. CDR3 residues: CASSGTGGGETQYF. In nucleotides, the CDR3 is TGTGCCAGCAGCGGGACAGGGGGCGGGGAGACCCAGTACTTC.